This note documents a single T cell receptor beta chain sequence. What it binds is unknown. The data derive from a study of cytomegalovirus exposure and HLA in healthy donors. General observations from the study: One later analysis reportedly identified an Asian-associated ancestry cluster that showed fewer N-insertions than the roughly 600-donor mean. Other equally common chains were less clonally expanded than HLA-associated TCR beta chains, a later analysis showed.

PCR was performed using 60 Vbeta and 13 Jbeta primers. Data came from immunoSEQ multiplex PCR; TCRdb stores just in-frame clones and leaves some out. Here the sample spans approximately 120,000 clones, about 80% being singletons. The germline V and J ends were trimmed by 5 bases and 0 bases, with 11 bases remaining between them. Germline CDR1 MDHEN, CDR2 SYDVKM. This CDR3 spans 14 amino acids. The receptor comes from a man between 40 and 49 years old in good health and CMV-seronegative. V is TRBV28 and J is TRBJ2-7; D is possibly TRBD2 (7 bases). Sequencing input: PBMCs. CDR3 in amino acids: CASSRGGRSYEQYF. In DNA form, the CDR3 reads TGTGCCAGCAGTAGGGGGGGCCGCTCCTACGAGCAGTACTTC.